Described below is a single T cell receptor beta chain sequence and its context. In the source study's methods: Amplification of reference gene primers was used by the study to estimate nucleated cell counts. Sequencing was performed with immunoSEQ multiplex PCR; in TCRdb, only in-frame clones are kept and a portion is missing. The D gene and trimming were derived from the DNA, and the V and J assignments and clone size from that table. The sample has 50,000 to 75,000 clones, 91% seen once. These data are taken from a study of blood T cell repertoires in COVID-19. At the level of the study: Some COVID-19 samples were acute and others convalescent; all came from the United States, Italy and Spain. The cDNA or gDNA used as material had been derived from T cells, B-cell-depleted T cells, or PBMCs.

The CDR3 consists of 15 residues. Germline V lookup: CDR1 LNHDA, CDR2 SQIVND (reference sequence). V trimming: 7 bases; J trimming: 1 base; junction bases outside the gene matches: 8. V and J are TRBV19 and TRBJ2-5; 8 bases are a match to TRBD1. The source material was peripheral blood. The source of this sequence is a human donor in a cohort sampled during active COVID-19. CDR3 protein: CASNPGGASQETQYF. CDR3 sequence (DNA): TGTGCCAGTAATCCAGGGGGCGCGTCCCAAGAGACCCAGTACTTC.